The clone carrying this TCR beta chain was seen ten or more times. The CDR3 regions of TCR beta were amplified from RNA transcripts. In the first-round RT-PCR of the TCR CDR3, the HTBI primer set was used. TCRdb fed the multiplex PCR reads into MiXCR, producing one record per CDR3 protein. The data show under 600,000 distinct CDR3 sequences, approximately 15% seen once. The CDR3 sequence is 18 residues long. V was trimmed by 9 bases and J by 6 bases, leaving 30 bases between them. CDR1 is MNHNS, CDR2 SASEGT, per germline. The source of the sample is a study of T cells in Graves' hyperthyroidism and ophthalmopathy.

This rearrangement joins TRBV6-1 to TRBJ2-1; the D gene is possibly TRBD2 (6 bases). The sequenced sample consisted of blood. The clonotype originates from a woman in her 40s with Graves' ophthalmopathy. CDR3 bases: TGTGCCAGTAAGACACGCGGAGACAGCCAGCGGGCCTTCAATGAGCAGTTCTTC. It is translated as CASKTRGDSQRAFNEQFF.